What follows are 22 T cell receptor beta chains derived from one specimen sequenced in a study of regulatory T cells in long-lasting Graves disease (dated by TCRdb to the early 2020s). The label giving this sample's time point can be read as: persistent/refractory GD, antithyroid drugs over 5 years with positive TRAb. For both TCR sequencing and RNA sequencing, RNA was extracted from PBMCs in TRIzol. The library was produced with multiplex PCR. The sequencer listed for this sample is Illumina HiSeq 4000. To build TCR beta libraries, CDR3 regions were amplified by Arm-PCR using iRepertoire HTBI primers. TCRdb itself trimmed the public reads at Q25 with fastp, ran MiXCR and retained productive beta chains. Each CDR3 protein gets just one entry, which takes the most common genes and DNA from the rows behind it. Counted in this sample were 700,000 or so distinct CDR3 sequences; approximately 29% of them appeared once. About two fifths of the sample belongs to the ten largest clones.

This specimen was peripheral blood mononuclear cells (PBMCs), taken when the disease was refractory, from a patient treated with antithyroid drugs. The source is a female donor with Graves disease.

The chain combines TRBV7-2 with TRBJ1-4; TRBD1 is a possible D gene (5 bases). V was pared by 3 bases and J by 10 bases, with 9 bases between. Looked up from germline, CDR1 is SGHTA and CDR2 is FQGNSA. The CDR3 contains 12 residues. DNA for the CDR3: TGTGCCAGCAGCTTGGACGGGGGAAAACTGTTTTTT. It encodes CASSLDGGKLFF.

The V gene is TRBV10-3, the J gene TRBJ1-5; a possible D gene is TRBD1 (6 bases). CDR3 length: 13 residues. Trimming left V 6 bases short and J 6 bases short, with 12 bases between. Germline values: CDR1 ENHRY, CDR2 SYGVKD. CDR3 bases: TGTGCCATCAGACCTACGACAGGTCAGCCCCAGCATTTT. It codes for CAIRPTTGQPQHF.

In this sample, this clonotype turned up a few times. The V gene is TRBV12-5, the J gene TRBJ2-5; D call uncertain. Germline loops: CDR1 LGHNT, CDR2 FRNRAP. Trimming stripped 5 bases from V and 5 bases from J, with 9 bases between. The CDR3 has 12 residues. CDR3 sequence reads: CASGRSRETQYF. The CDR3 DNA sequence: TGTGCTAGTGGTAGGTCGCGGGAGACCCAGTACTTC.

This clonotype was seen many times. The V gene is TRBV28, the J gene TRBJ1-2; no definite D call. The V gene lost 1 base and the J gene lost 7 bases, with 10 bases spanning the gap. Germline loops: CDR1 MDHEN, CDR2 SYDVKM. The CDR3 extends over 13 amino acids. Here the CDR3 reads CASSLLASVGYTF. Here the CDR3 DNA reads TGTGCCAGCAGTTTATTGGCGTCAGTTGGCTACACCTTC.

J is TRBJ1-1 and V is TRBV6-4; D may be TRBD1 (5 bases). The CDR3 length is 11 residues. Germline CDR1 is MRHNA and CDR2 is SNTAGT. V shed 9 bases and J shed 3 bases, with 8 bases lying between them. The CDR3 bases are TGTGCCAGAAAACAGGACACTGAAGCTTTCTTT. The encoded protein is CARKQDTEAFF.

This clonotype was counted a few times. The chain combines TRBV27 with TRBJ1-1, with D hard to call. The V gene lost 0 bases and the J gene lost 0 bases, with 14 bases spanning the gap. The V gene's germline CDR1 is MNHEY and CDR2 SMNVEV (reference sequence). The CDR3 contains 17 residues. CDR3 residues: CASSLSLLTVMNTEAFF. The DNA of the CDR3 is TGTGCCAGCAGTTTATCTCTCCTTACTGTAATGAACACTGAAGCTTTCTTT.

This clonotype was found once. The V and J genes are TRBV5-1 and TRBJ2-7, with D tentatively TRBD2 (5 bases). V was shortened by 1 base and J by 7 bases, with 18 bases between the two germline ends. Germline CDR1 SGHRS, CDR2 YFSETQ. The CDR3 totals 15 residues. CDR3 protein: CASSLLPDLGSEQYF. The DNA of the CDR3 is TGCGCCAGCAGCTTGCTTCCCGACCTTGGGAGTGAGCAGTACTTC.

This clonotype was observed many times. This chain uses TRBV28 with TRBJ1-1; D might be TRBD1 (5 bases). V was pared by 5 bases and J by 8 bases, with 18 bases between. CDR3 length: 14 amino acids. Germline V CDR1 and CDR2: MDHEN, SYDVKM. This chain's CDR3 is CASSPGRLLGEAFF. CDR3 coding DNA: TGTGCCAGCAGTCCGGGACGACTCTTGGGGGAAGCTTTCTTT.

A few counts support this clonotype. The chain recombines TRBV4-1 with TRBJ1-1; 9 nucleotides match TRBD1. The V segment lost 3 bases and the J segment 5 bases; nucleotides outside the gene matches: 13. The length of the CDR3 is 17 residues. The V gene's germline CDR1 is MGHRA and CDR2 YSYEKL. As DNA, the CDR3 is TGCGCCAGCAGCCAGGAAGGACTACAGGGGGCCTCGACTGAAGCTTTCTTT. It encodes CASSQEGLQGASTEAFF.

The chain links TRBV4-1 to TRBJ1-1, with a possible D match to TRBD1 (5 bases). Between the trimmed V and J ends, which lost 2 bases and 7 bases, there was a span of 14 bases. This CDR3 has 14 residues. Germline loops: CDR1 MGHRA, CDR2 YSYEKL. The DNA of the CDR3 is TGCGCCAGCAGCCAAAGGCTTATGACAGATGAAGCTTTCTTT. This encodes CASSQRLMTDEAFF.

The chain employs TRBV6-2 or TRBV6-3 and TRBJ1-2; D remains unclear. CDR1 and CDR2 (germline): MNHEY, SVGEGT. Trimming pared 6 bases from V and 5 bases from J, leaving 10 bases between. The CDR3 runs 12 residues. CDR3 sequence (DNA): TGTGCCAGCAGCATAGGCGTTTATGGCTACACCTTC. As protein: CASSIGVYGYTF.

J is TRBJ1-5 and V is TRBV9, with TRBD1 as a possible D gene (6 bases). Germline lookup yields CDR1 SGDLS and CDR2 YYNGEE. Deletions cut 0 bases from V and 3 bases from J, with 7 bases between. The CDR3 covers 14 residues. The CDR3 DNA reads TGTGCCAGCAGCGTAGGGACAGTCAATCAGCCCCAGCATTTT. Residues: CASSVGTVNQPQHF.

The chain couples TRBV20-1 to TRBJ2-1; possible D gene TRBD2, 6 bases. Looked up from germline, CDR1 is DFQATT and CDR2 is SNEGSKA (reference sequence). V was shortened by 1 base and J by 3 bases, with 13 bases between the two germline ends. The CDR3 is 15 residues long. The CDR3: CSARGGGGVYNEQFF. CDR3 bases: TGCAGTGCTAGAGGGGGAGGTGGAGTCTACAATGAGCAGTTCTTC.

This clonotype was observed a few times. The rearrangement joins TRBV9 to TRBJ1-1, with D uncertain. The V end lost 2 bases, the J end lost 2 bases, and 4 bases lay between the germline ends. CDR3 length equals 12 residues. Germline V gene lookup returns CDR1 SGDLS and CDR2 YYNGEE. The CDR3 DNA sequence: TGTGCCAGCAGCGTCGACAACACTGAAGCTTTCTTT. Protein sequence: CASSVDNTEAFF.

The chain has TRBV20-1 and TRBJ1-2; D ambiguous. Germline values: CDR1 DFQATT, CDR2 SNEGSKA (reference sequence). This CDR3 has 12 residues. Trimming took off 3 bases at V and 2 bases at J, with 7 bases between the two ends. The CDR3 region has the DNA TGCAGTGCTAGTGGTCACAACTATGGCTACACCTTC. This encodes CSASGHNYGYTF.

This clonotype occurred a few times. The chain employs TRBV27 and TRBJ1-6; D might be TRBD1 (6 bases). V lost 8 bases and J lost 1, with 9 bases in between. The germline gives CDR1 MNHEY, CDR2 SMNVEV (reference sequence). This CDR3 spans 14 amino acids. CDR3 sequence reads: CASQGISYNSPLHF. The CDR3 DNA sequence: TGTGCCAGCCAGGGGATATCCTATAATTCACCCCTCCACTTT.

This clonotype appeared many times. The rearrangement links TRBV28 to TRBJ1-5; 8 nucleotides line up with TRBD1. In germline, CDR1 is MDHEN, CDR2 SYDVKM. CDR3 length: 16 residues. The V gene end was trimmed by 2 bases and the J gene end by 1 base; junction bases not matched to a gene: 4. CDR3 loop: CASSLGTGWSNQPQHF. In DNA, the CDR3 is TGTGCCAGCAGTTTAGGGACAGGCTGGAGCAATCAGCCCCAGCATTTT.

This chain links TRBV10-3 with TRBJ1-1; 11 bases agree with TRBD1. The CDR3 is 12 amino acids. Per germline, CDR1 ENHRY and CDR2 SYGVKD. Written as DNA, the CDR3 is TGTGTAGCCCGGGACAGGGGGACTGAAGCTTTCTTT. Protein sequence: CVARDRGTEAFF.

In this sample, this clonotype turned up many times. This chain joins TRBV2 and TRBJ1-4; 8 positions agree with TRBD1. V was clipped by 4 bases and J by 10 bases; unmatched bases: 5. The CDR3 extends over 13 amino acids. Germline V gene sequence: CDR1 SNHLY, CDR2 FYNNEI. The CDR3 here is CASSGTGSGKLFF. The CDR3 DNA is TGTGCCAGCAGTGGGACAGGGTCGGGAAAACTGTTTTTT.

This clonotype was seen only a few times. The rearrangement joins TRBV12-3 or TRBV12-4 to TRBJ1-5; no definite D call. The V end lost 6 bases, the J end lost 4 bases, and 16 bases lay between the germline ends. This CDR3 is built from 15 residues. The CDR3 here is CASRENKGKNQPQHF. CDR3 in DNA: TGTGCCAGCAGAGAAAACAAGGGAAAGAATCAGCCCCAGCATTTT.

This clonotype was seen just once. The chain joins TRBV28 to TRBJ1-5; 7 bases agree with TRBD1. Germline assignment: CDR1 MDHEN and CDR2 SYDVKM. The CDR3 loop spans 16 amino acids. The junction had 16 bases not matched to a gene; V was cut back by 5 bases and J by 9 bases. The CDR3, as DNA: TGTGCCAGCAGTACCCCGACAGGGCCGCCCGGGGGGCCCCAGCATTTT. This translates into CASSTPTGPPGGPQHF.

The rearrangement joins TRBV30 to TRBJ2-2; D unresolved. Trimming shortened V by 0 bases and J by 1 base, and 3 bases separated the two germline ends. CDR1 and CDR2 from the germline V gene are GTSNPN and SVGIG (reference sequence). The CDR3 runs to 13 residues. Here the CDR3 reads CAWSVLNTGELFF. CDR3 nucleotide sequence: TGTGCCTGGAGTGTTCTGAACACCGGGGAGCTGTTTTTT.